The rows below give T cell receptor beta chains drawn from one sample of a study of blood T cell repertoires in COVID-19. Clones were read by immunoSEQ multiplex PCR, and TCRdb kept only the in-frame ones, dropping some. Of fewer than 350,000 clones detected, roughly 90% appear once; the ten largest clones hold approximately 9.3%. Sequencing used peripheral blood. These TCRs come from a man aged 30 to 45 with COVID-19, enrolled during active disease. Both conserved end residues are part of each CDR3. A D gene is named only where the DNA matches it firmly. The listing skips clone size in some rows; elsewhere it reads once, few, many or a size class.

TRBD2 | TRBJ2-7 | . | TRBV19 | CASSKPPGLAGGEQYF | TGTGCCAGTAGTAAACCCCCGGGACTAGCGGGAGGCGAGCAGTACTTC
. | TRBJ2-2 | once | TRBV12-5 | CASGLRWGQNTGELFF | TGTGCTAGTGGCCTCAGATGGGGGCAGAACACCGGGGAGCTGTTTTTT
. | TRBJ2-1 | . | TRBV28 | CASSLFGGSHNEQFF | TGTGCCAGCAGTTTATTTGGCGGTAGTCACAATGAGCAGTTCTTC
. | TRBJ1-2 | . | TRBV28 | CASSYWGDYYGYTF | TGTGCCAGCAGTTATTGGGGGGACTATTATGGCTACACCTTC
TRBD1 | TRBJ1-1 | . | TRBV9 | CASSVEGANTEAFF | TGTGCCAGCAGCGTAGAGGGGGCAAACACTGAAGCTTTCTTT
. | TRBJ1-6 | . | TRBV19 | CASSIMYGTHNSPLHF | TGTGCCAGTAGTATTATGTATGGGACACATAATTCACCCCTCCACTTT
TRBD1 | TRBJ2-1 | . | TRBV6-5 | CASTYRTGSNEQFF | TGTGCCAGCACCTACCGGACAGGGTCAAATGAGCAGTTCTTC
TRBD1 | TRBJ1-2 | . | TRBV7-8 | CASSRTGDNGYTF | TGTGCCAGCAGCAGGACAGGGGATAATGGCTACACCTTC
TRBD2 | TRBJ2-1 | once | TRBV7-2 | CASSPGLAGLNEQFF | TGTGCCAGCAGCCCGGGACTAGCGGGGTTGAATGAGCAGTTCTTC
. | TRBJ1-4 | . | TRBV18 | CASSPSGSNEKLFF | TGTGCCAGCTCACCATCGGGGTCAAATGAAAAACTGTTTTTT
TRBD2 | TRBJ2-3 | . | TRBV19 | CASSLDSGTSGRAADTQYF | TGTGCCAGTAGTCTAGACTCCGGGACTAGCGGGAGGGCCGCAGATACGCAGTATTTT
TRBD1 | TRBJ2-7 | . | TRBV19 | CASSSDRASYEQYF | TGTGCCAGTAGTAGCGACAGGGCCTCCTACGAGCAGTACTTC
TRBD1 | TRBJ1-5 | . | TRBV6-5 | CASRPGQGPQGAQHF | TGTGCCAGCAGACCGGGACAGGGGCCCCAGGGGGCCCAGCATTTT
TRBD1 | TRBJ2-3 | . | TRBV7-9 | CASRPTGSPDTQYF | TGTGCCAGCAGGCCGACAGGGAGTCCAGATACGCAGTATTTT
TRBD2 | TRBJ2-1 | . | TRBV27 | CASSPHPLAGVSYNEQFF | TGTGCCAGCAGTCCTCATCCACTAGCGGGAGTCTCCTACAATGAGCAGTTCTTC
. | TRBJ1-5 | few | TRBV5-6 | CASSLFGGFGQPQHF | TGTGCCAGCAGCTTATTCGGGGGTTTTGGTCAGCCCCAGCATTTT
. | TRBJ1-6 | . | TRBV18 | CASSREAIGASPLHF | TGTGCCAGCTCAAGGGAGGCAATCGGCGCTTCACCCCTCCACTTT
. | TRBJ1-4 | . | TRBV7-2 | CASSLGQNEKLFF | TGTGCCAGCAGCTTAGGTCAGAATGAAAAACTGTTTTTT
. | TRBJ1-2 | . | TRBV6-5 | CASSYSGRFSYTF | TGTGCCAGCAGTTACTCCGGTCGGTTTTCCTACACCTTC
. | TRBJ1-1 | once | TRBV28 | CATTGGWNTEAFF | TGTGCCACCACAGGTGGTTGGAACACTGAAGCTTTCTTT
. | TRBJ1-2 | . | TRBV28 | CASSPGGVGGYTF | TGTGCCAGCAGCCCGGGGGGGGTCGGCGGCTACACCTTC
. | TRBJ2-3 | . | TRBV7-9 | CASSEKTGYSTDTQYF | TGTGCCAGCAGCGAGAAGACAGGTTATAGCACAGATACGCAGTATTTT
TRBD1 | TRBJ2-7 | once | TRBV5-1 | CASNRGSYSYEQYF | TGCGCCAGCAACAGGGGATCCTACTCCTACGAGCAGTACTTC
. | TRBJ2-2 | . | TRBV7-9 | CASSRAGVTGELFF | TGTGCCAGCAGCCGGGCCGGGGTTACCGGGGAGCTGTTTTTT
TRBD1 | TRBJ2-7 | . | TRBV5-6 | CASSTGTGPYEQYF | TGTGCCAGCAGCACCGGGACAGGCCCCTACGAGCAGTACTTC
. | TRBJ2-1 | . | TRBV15 | CATSRDQRPYNEQFF | TGTGCCACCAGCAGAGATCAGCGACCTTACAATGAGCAGTTCTTC
. | TRBJ1-1 | . | TRBV28 | CASSPTGTEGEAFF | TGTGCCAGCAGCCCAACAGGGACGGAAGGAGAAGCTTTCTTT
. | TRBJ2-2 | . | TRBV10-3 | CATLDISNTGELFF | TGTGCCACCCTGGACATATCGAACACCGGGGAGCTGTTTTTT
. | TRBJ2-1 | . | TRBV11-3 | CASSAPAGHNEQFF | TGTGCCAGCAGCGCCCCCGCGGGTCACAATGAGCAGTTCTTC
. | TRBJ2-1 | . | TRBV19 | CASSIYSVDEQFF | TGTGCCAGTAGTATCTATAGTGTGGATGAGCAGTTCTTC
. | TRBJ1-2 | . | TRBV18 | CASLTGEGGYTF | TGTGCCAGCTTGACGGGAGAGGGCGGCTACACCTTC
TRBD2 | TRBJ2-7 | . | TRBV28 | CASSPLGSGLELFSYEQYF | TGTGCCAGCAGTCCCTTAGGGTCGGGACTAGAACTTTTCTCCTACGAGCAGTACTTC
. | TRBJ1-2 | once | TRBV7-9 | CASTARTGNYGYTF | TGTGCCAGCACCGCGAGGACGGGGAACTATGGCTACACCTTC
. | TRBJ2-2 | . | TRBV6-2/TRBV6-3 | CASSFPDTSNTGELFF | TGTGCCAGCAGTTTCCCGGACACCTCGAACACCGGGGAGCTGTTTTTT
. | TRBJ2-1 | . | TRBV18 | CASSRASATSYNEQFF | TGTGCCAGCTCACGCGCTAGCGCTACCTCCTACAATGAGCAGTTCTTC
TRBD2 | TRBJ2-5 | . | TRBV6-6 | CASSYDIATSGEPPYF | TGTGCCAGCAGTTACGATATAGCGACTAGCGGGGAACCCCCGTACTTC
. | TRBJ1-2 | . | TRBV5-1 | CASSSSNYGYTF | TGCGCCAGCAGCTCTTCTAACTATGGCTACACCTTC
. | TRBJ2-7 | . | TRBV6-2/TRBV6-3 | CASSYTQEGAEGSYEQYF | TGTGCCAGCAGTTACACACAGGAGGGAGCGGAAGGCTCCTACGAGCAGTACTTC
. | TRBJ1-1 | . | TRBV7-2 | CASWGVRGTEAFF | TGTGCCAGCTGGGGGGTTAGAGGTACTGAAGCTTTCTTT
TRBD1 | TRBJ1-3 | . | TRBV5-4 | CASSWDSSGNTIYF | TGTGCCAGCAGCTGGGACAGCTCTGGAAACACCATATATTTT
. | TRBJ2-1 | . | TRBV7-9 | CASSPQRAEQFF | TGTGCCAGCAGCCCACAGCGGGCCGAGCAGTTCTTC
TRBD1 | TRBJ2-4 | . | TRBV5-1 | CASSLDGTAGDIQYF | TGCGCCAGCAGCTTGGATGGGACAGCCGGAGACATTCAGTACTTC
. | TRBJ2-7 | . | TRBV10-3 | CAIRAAGPQTYEQYF | TGTGCCATCAGGGCCGCGGGGCCACAGACCTACGAGCAGTACTTC
. | TRBJ1-1 | once | TRBV11-2 | CASSLDSGGRAFF | TGTGCCAGCAGCTTAGATTCGGGGGGCAGAGCTTTCTTT
TRBD2 | TRBJ2-7 | . | TRBV27 | CASSLYSGSYEQYF | TGTGCCAGCAGTTTATATAGCGGGAGTTACGAGCAGTACTTC
. | TRBJ2-1 | . | TRBV6-2/TRBV6-3 | CASSIRRERGNGQFF | TGTGCCAGCAGCATAAGGCGGGAGAGGGGGAATGGGCAGTTCTTC
. | TRBJ2-1 | . | TRBV4-1 | CASSQDLVGGPGEQFF | TGCGCCAGCAGCCAAGATCTGGTCGGGGGGCCTGGTGAGCAGTTCTTC
TRBD1 | TRBJ2-7 | once | TRBV18 | CASSPPNGQDLYEQYF | TGTGCCAGCTCACCCCCGAACGGACAGGATTTATACGAGCAGTACTTC
TRBD1 | TRBJ2-7 | once | TRBV18 | CASSPGQGAHEQYF | TGTGCCAGCTCACCGGGACAGGGGGCCCACGAGCAGTACTTC
. | TRBJ1-2 | . | TRBV6-5 | CASTSTGFFGYTF | TGTGCCAGCACCTCGACAGGTTTTTTTGGCTACACCTTC
. | TRBJ1-1 | . | TRBV11-3 | CASSSERGTEAFF | TGTGCCAGCAGTTCCGAAAGGGGAACTGAAGCTTTCTTT
. | TRBJ2-2 | . | TRBV18 | CASSPQAGGELFF | TGTGCCAGCTCACCACAGGCGGGCGGGGAGCTGTTTTTT
TRBD2 | TRBJ2-2 | . | TRBV9 | CASESSGRSDTGELFF | TGTGCCAGCGAATCGAGCGGGAGGTCGGACACCGGGGAGCTGTTTTTT
TRBD1 | TRBJ2-7 | . | TRBV27 | CASSEMTGGIYEQYF | TGTGCCAGCAGTGAGATGACAGGGGGGATATACGAGCAGTACTTC
. | TRBJ1-1 | . | TRBV10-3 | CAISGQNTEAFF | TGTGCCATCAGTGGACAGAACACTGAAGCTTTCTTT
. | TRBJ2-2 | . | TRBV19 | CATVADNTGELFF | TGTGCCACCGTAGCGGACAACACCGGGGAGCTGTTTTTT
. | TRBJ2-1 | . | TRBV19 | CASSPPWGGIYNEQFF | TGTGCCAGTAGTCCCCCATGGGGCGGGATTTACAATGAGCAGTTCTTC